What follows is one T cell receptor beta chain and its context. Antigen unknown. Sequencing used immunoSEQ multiplex PCR; TCRdb keeps in-frame clones, though not all of them. The profile covers about 31,000 clones, with 88% appearing a single time and 14% taken by the ten largest. V lost 4 bases and J lost 7; bases outside the gene matches: 9. Germline assignment: CDR1 LGHNA and CDR2 YSLEER. The CDR3 runs 15 residues. The data originate from a study of T cell responses to AZD1222 COVID-19 vaccine. Study-wide findings and caveats: Increased Spike-specific TCR breadth and depth were observed after two AZD1222 doses.

This clonotype was obtained from an adult who received the AZD1222 COVID-19 vaccine. This sample comprised peripheral blood, obtained 28 days after the second AZD1222 dose. The chain recombines TRBV4-3 with TRBJ2-2; TRBD1 agrees at 7 bases. The CDR3 region has the DNA TGCGCCAGCAGCCCCCAGACAGGGACGGGCGGGGAGCTGTTTTTT. Amino acid sequence: CASSPQTGTGGELFF.